Below are 17 T cell receptor beta chains sequenced from a single sample in a study of tumor-infiltrating lymphocytes in oesophageal squamous cell carcinoma. Each CDR3 protein gets one entry after TCRdb re-called the PCR reads with MiXCR. The table lists 23,000 or so distinct CDR3 sequences, 30% to 40% of them singletons. The sequencing sample was made of esophageal tumor tissue. These receptors were obtained from a male donor with esophageal squamous cell carcinoma.

The CDR3 DNA sequence: TGTGCCAGCAGCCTGCGACAGGGGGCCACAGATACGCAGTTCTTC. Translated: CASSLRQGATDTQFF. The chain employs TRBV7-3 and TRBJ2-3, with 10 bases fitting TRBD1. The DNA end is a closer match to TRBJ2-1, so the J assignment may be wrong. CDR1 and CDR2 from the germline V gene are SGHTA and FQGTGA. The CDR3 has 15 residues.

This clonotype was counted many times. The rearrangement uses TRBV5-4 and TRBJ2-3, with D possibly TRBD1 on 7 matching bases. With 3 bases removed from V and 0 bases from J, the gap between germline ends came to 8 bases. The CDR3 covers 14 residues. Germline V gene sequence: CDR1 SGHNT, CDR2 YYREEE (reference sequence). DNA for the CDR3: TGTGCCAGCAGCTCAGGGGGGAGCACAGATACGCAGTATTTT. Its translation is CASSSGGSTDTQYF.

The chain links TRBV28 to TRBJ2-3; D remains ambiguous. Matching the DNA end better, TRBJ2-1 makes the J call doubtful. The CDR3 length is 14 residues. Germline V gives CDR1 MDHEN, CDR2 SYDVKM. CDR3 in DNA: TGTGCCAGCAGTTCACTACCAACTAACAATGAGCAGTTCTTC. Protein sequence: CASSSLPTNNEQFF.

This clonotype was detected only a few times. The V and J genes are TRBV5-6 and TRBJ1-3; D possibly corresponds to TRBD1 (5 bases). V lost 0 bases, J lost 3 bases, and 7 bases lay in between. Germline V lookup: CDR1 SGHDT, CDR2 YYEEEE. CDR3 size: 14 residues. CDR3 sequence: CASSLGQGGNTIYF. CDR3 DNA: TGTGCCAGCAGCTTGGGTCAGGGTGGAAACACCATATATTTT.

This chain uses TRBV7-2 with TRBJ2-5; D may be TRBD1 (6 bases). Trimming took off 1 base at V and 1 base at J, with 7 bases between the two ends. CDR1 SGHTA and CDR2 FQGNSA come from the germline V gene. The CDR3 runs 14 residues. CDR3 coding DNA: TGTGCCAGCAGCTTAGGGACAGTCCAAGAGACCCAGTACTTC. Protein product: CASSLGTVQETQYF.

The table lists this clonotype with many counts. The rearrangement links TRBV11-1 to TRBJ2-1; D gene ambiguous. This CDR3 contains 14 residues. The V gene lost 7 bases and the J gene lost 4 bases, with 14 bases spanning the gap. Germline V gene lookup returns CDR1 SGHAT and CDR2 FQDESV (reference sequence). DNA of the CDR3: TGTGCCAGCACCCAGGAAGGGTTGTACAATGAGCAGTTCTTC. Amino acid sequence: CASTQEGLYNEQFF.

This clonotype was found a few times. V gene TRBV7-3 combines with J gene TRBJ1-5; D might be TRBD1 (5 bases). Trimming took off 5 bases at V and 5 bases at J, with 16 bases between the two ends. Looked up from germline, CDR1 is SGHTA and CDR2 is FQGTGA. The CDR3 spans 15 residues. The CDR3 nucleotides read TGTGCCAGCAGCCCCCGACACAGGAGATATCAGCCCCAGCATTTT. Translating gives CASSPRHRRYQPQHF.

In the case of this clonotype: A read error may be the cause here, since a much bigger clone is one base away. The chain is built from TRBV11-3 and TRBJ2-5, with a possible D match to TRBD1 (7 bases). V shed 0 bases and J shed 11 bases, with 25 bases lying between them. Germline loops: CDR1 SGHNT, CDR2 YENEEA. This CDR3 has 17 residues. CDR3 loop: CASSLDRPAGQHNEQYF. The CDR3, as DNA: TGTGCCAGCAGCTTAGATCGGCCGGCGGGACAGCATAATGAGCAGTACTTC.

Comments on this clonotype: In this CDR3 the conserved last residue, phenylalanine or tryptophan, is missing, so a read error is likely. It is unclear where the CDR3 begins or ends on the DNA, so no DNA is shown, and the CDR3 is as TCRdb lists it. The rearrangement joins TRBV7-2 to TRBJ2-3; the table's D call of TRBD2 was not tested on the DNA. Germline CDR1 SGHTA, CDR2 FQGNSA. The CDR3 is 21 amino acids in total, end residues counted. CDR3 loop: CASSLEPPATSGSSYEQYFGS.

This clonotype has a count of ten or more. The gene calls are TRBV5-6 and TRBJ1-1; weak D call: TRBD1 (6 bases). Germline V gene data show CDR1 as SGHDT and CDR2 as YYEEEE. The CDR3 runs 18 residues. Deletions cut 3 bases from V and 0 bases from J, with 21 bases between. As DNA, the CDR3 is TGTGCCAGCAGCTCGGGGGCGGACTGGGGGAACATGAACACTGAAGCTTTCTTT. Residues: CASSSGADWGNMNTEAFF. Looking up the rest from reference TRBV5-6 and TRBJ1-1 gives the full variable domain: DAGVTQSPTHLIKTRGQQVTLRCSPKSGHDTVSWYQQALGQGPQFIFQYYEEEERQRGNFPDRFSGHQFPNYSSELNVNALLLGDSALYLCASSSGADWGNMNTEAFFGQGTRLTVV.

This clonotype was counted ten times or more. This may stem from a read error, because a much larger clone lies one nucleotide away. V and J are TRBV7-9 and TRBJ2-1, with D unclear. The CDR3 extends over 13 amino acids. From germline, CDR1 is SEHNR and CDR2 FQNEAQ (reference sequence). Trimming pared 7 bases from V and 10 bases from J, leaving 17 bases between. The CDR3 DNA reads as TGTGCCAGCACGGGCGGAGACTCCTACGAGCAGTTCTTC. This codes for CASTGGDSYEQFF.

This clonotype came up a few times. The chain carries TRBV7-2 and TRBJ2-1; no reliable D call. The end of the DNA aligns better with TRBJ2-7, so the J call may be wrong. The length of the CDR3 is 17 residues. Germline CDR1 and CDR2: SGHTA and FQGNSA. This CDR3 reads CASSLALMGLSSYEQYF. The CDR3 DNA reads as TGTGCCAGCAGCTTAGCGCTTATGGGCCTGAGCTCCTACGAGCAGTACTTC.

Ten or more counts support this clonotype. This chain links TRBV6-1 with TRBJ2-3, with 8 bases matching TRBD1. The CDR3 is 14 amino acids. The junction had 4 bases not matched to a gene; V was cut back by 3 bases and J by 5 bases. The germline V gene has CDR1 MNHNS and CDR2 SASEGT. For the CDR3, the DNA is TGTGCCAGCAGTGATCGCGGACAGGGAGATACGCAGTATTTT. Protein product: CASSDRGQGDTQYF.

V gene TRBV28 combines with J gene TRBJ2-7; 7 bases map to TRBD1. Matching the DNA end better, TRBJ2-5 makes the J call doubtful. The CDR3 contains 16 residues. Germline CDR1 is MDHEN and CDR2 is SYDVKM. The CDR3 protein is CASSPTSDRSQETQYF. Written as DNA, the CDR3 is TGTGCCAGCAGTCCTACCTCGGACAGGTCCCAAGAGACCCAGTACTTC.

This clonotype qualifies as medium-sized. The rearrangement joins TRBV6-1 to TRBJ2-5, with a possible D match to TRBD1 (5 bases). CDR3 length: 13 residues. Germline lookup yields CDR1 MNHNS and CDR2 SASEGT. The V end was cut by 7 bases, the J end by 3 bases, with 12 bases between. CDR3 in amino acids: CASNTGYKETQYF. CDR3 coding DNA: TGTGCCAGCAACACAGGTTACAAAGAGACCCAGTACTTC.

The chain carries TRBV7-9 and TRBJ2-1; D unclear. The ends were cut back, 4 bases at V and 8 bases at J, with 12 bases in the middle. The CDR3 consists of 13 residues. In germline, CDR1 is SEHNR, CDR2 FQNEAQ (reference sequence). CDR3 coding DNA: TGTGCCAGCAGCTGGACGGCGGACGATGAGCAGTTCTTC. Its translation: CASSWTADDEQFF.

This clonotype is categorized as medium-sized. The CDR3 DNA reads TGTGCCAGCAGCTTAGGCTCCCGGATCGGGGAGACCCAGTACTTC. Translation gives CASSLGSRIGETQYF. This rearrangement joins TRBV7-9 to TRBJ2-5; D ambiguous. Per the germline V gene, CDR1 is SEHNR and CDR2 is FQNEAQ (reference sequence). V lost 1 base to trimming and J lost 5 bases, with 14 bases between them. The CDR3 spans 15 residues.